The 16 T cell receptor beta chains below all came from one sample that was sequenced in a study of blood T cell repertoires in COVID-19. Measured with immunoSEQ multiplex PCR; TCRdb has only the in-frame clones, and not every one. In the table there are about 190,000 clones, 85% to 90% of which are singletons. The sample was peripheral blood. The receptors were sampled from a man aged 35 to 55 with active or convalescent COVID-19.

The CDR3 DNA reads TGTGCCAGCAGTTCCCTCGCGGGGGGCAATGAGCAGTTCTTC. Protein: CASSSLAGGNEQFF. The chain has TRBV11-2 and TRBJ2-1; 8 bases match TRBD2. The CDR3 sequence is 14 residues long. Germline CDR1 is SGHAT and CDR2 is FQNNGV. V lost 6 bases, J lost 6 bases, and 7 bases stayed unmatched. Full variable domain (rest looked up from reference TRBV11-2 and TRBJ2-1): EAGVAQSPRYKIIEKRQSVAFWCNPISGHATLYWYQQILGQGPKLLIQFQNNGVVDDSQLPKDRFSAERLKGVDSTLKIQPAKLEDSAVYLCASSSLAGGNEQFFGPGTRLTVL.

The chain links TRBV7-9 to TRBJ1-6; 8 bases are a match to TRBD1. This CDR3 spans 14 amino acids. In germline, CDR1 is SEHNR, CDR2 FQNEAQ (reference sequence). V was clipped by 11 bases and J by 7 bases; unmatched bases: 10. The CDR3 is CASGQGANNSPLHF. The CDR3 DNA sequence: TGTGCCTCCGGGCAGGGGGCGAACAATTCACCCCTCCACTTT.

This chain connects TRBV2 to TRBJ1-2; D unresolved. Germline CDR1 and CDR2: SNHLY and FYNNEI. This CDR3 contains 9 residues. This chain's CDR3 is CTAAGGYTF. CDR3 nucleotides: TGTACCGCAGCGGGGGGCTACACCTTC.

The chain combines TRBV6-1 with TRBJ1-6; 8 nucleotides line up with TRBD1. Trimming took 1 base from V and 9 from J; bases not matched to a gene: 2. The CDR3 has 14 residues. Looked up from germline, CDR1 is MNHNS and CDR2 is SASEGT. The CDR3, as DNA: TGTGCCAGCAGTGAAGGGACAGGGTTTTCACCCCTCCACTTT. Translation: CASSEGTGFSPLHF.

The chain joins TRBV11-2 to TRBJ1-4; 7 bases agree with TRBD1. The CDR3 consists of 14 residues. V lost 5 bases and J lost 7; bases outside the gene matches: 7. Germline V gene sequence: CDR1 SGHAT, CDR2 FQNNGV. CDR3 DNA: TGTGCCAGCAGCCCCAGGACAGGACCTGAAAAACTGTTTTTT. Amino acid sequence: CASSPRTGPEKLFF.

The genes are TRBV28 and TRBJ1-6; 8 bases match TRBD1. The CDR3 has 17 amino acids. Losses at the gene ends were 4 bases for V and 2 bases for J; bases not matched to a gene: 7. Germline-derived CDR1 and CDR2 are MDHEN and SYDVKM. The DNA for the CDR3 is TGTGCCAGCAGTTATACAGGGGGTTTCGCCTATAATTCACCCCTCCACTTT. Its protein product is CASSYTGGFAYNSPLHF.

The chain links TRBV27 to TRBJ2-7; perhaps TRBD1 as D (5 bases). Germline V CDR1 and CDR2: MNHEY, SMNVEV (reference sequence). The CDR3 is made up of 14 amino acids. V shed 2 bases and J shed 3 bases, with 11 bases lying between them. CDR3 nucleotides: TGTGCCAGCAGTTTAAGGGGTACAAACTACGAGCAGTACTTC. It specifies CASSLRGTNYEQYF.

This sequence joins TRBV9 and TRBJ2-6, with D unclear. This CDR3 spans 17 amino acids. CDR1 and CDR2 from the germline V gene are SGDLS and YYNGEE. V was pared by 4 bases and J by 0 bases, with 14 bases between. In DNA, the CDR3 is TGTGCCAGCAGCCCTACCGTCCAAAGCTCTGGGGCCAACGTCCTGACTTTC. Its protein product is CASSPTVQSSGANVLTF.

This clone was counted a single time. The chain has TRBV19 and TRBJ2-1; 8 bases match TRBD2. Germline CDR1 reads LNHDA; CDR2 reads SQIVND (reference sequence). Trimming took 7 bases from V and 8 from J; bases not matched to a gene: 10. This CDR3 is built from 14 residues. CDR3 amino acids: CASTREGRADEQFF. For the CDR3, the DNA is TGTGCCAGTACCCGGGAGGGGCGCGCCGATGAGCAGTTCTTC.

The chain has TRBV5-1 and TRBJ2-7; D gene unclear. This CDR3 comprises 17 residues. The germline CDR1 and CDR2 sequences are SGHRS and YFSETQ. V gave up 0 bases and J gave up 4 bases, with 20 bases separating them. This chain's CDR3 is CASSLGSSPFKAYEQYF. CDR3 coding DNA: TGCGCCAGCAGCTTGGGTTCATCGCCCTTCAAAGCTTACGAGCAGTACTTC.

The V gene is TRBV7-9, the J gene TRBJ2-3, with unresolved D. V was cut by 2 bases and J by 4 bases, with 4 bases left in between. The CDR3 sequence is 12 residues long. Germline V gene sequence: CDR1 SEHNR, CDR2 FQNEAQ (reference sequence). The CDR3 is CASSLPADTQYF. In DNA, the CDR3 is TGTGCCAGCAGCTTACCCGCAGATACGCAGTATTTT.

J is TRBJ1-2 and V is TRBV5-1, with TRBD1 matching 10 bases. Trimming removed 3 bases from V and 6 bases from J; junction bases left unmatched: 2. Per the germline V gene, CDR1 is SGHRS and CDR2 is YFSETQ. CDR3 length: 13 residues. The CDR3 DNA sequence: TGCGCCAGCAGCTCCGGACAGGGGGATGGCTACACCTTC. Translation gives CASSSGQGDGYTF.

The rearrangement joins TRBV7-2 to TRBJ1-5; D unclear. Germline CDR1 reads SGHTA; CDR2 reads FQGNSA. The CDR3 totals 15 residues. V was cut by 5 bases and J by 0 bases, with 11 bases left in between. CDR3 DNA sequence: TGTGCCAGCAGCGGCACAAGTTATAGCAATCAGCCCCAGCATTTT. It translates to CASSGTSYSNQPQHF.

The rearrangement links TRBV4-3 to TRBJ2-7; TRBD1 matches at 7 bases. V shed 5 bases and J 6 bases; nucleotides not matched to a gene: 4. This CDR3 contains 12 residues. The germline V gene has CDR1 LGHNA and CDR2 YSLEER. The CDR3 region is CASSARQGEQYF. CDR3 DNA: TGCGCCAGCAGCGCCCGACAGGGCGAGCAGTACTTC.

The V call is TRBV11-2, the J call TRBJ1-5, with 7 nucleotides matching TRBD1. J gave up 4 bases and V 8 bases, and 5 bases lay outside the gene matches. The CDR3 totals 13 residues. In germline, CDR1 is SGHAT, CDR2 FQNNGV. CDR3 protein: CASATGINQPQHF. CDR3 bases: TGTGCCAGCGCGACAGGGATTAATCAGCCCCAGCATTTT. The variable domain in full, with the rest retrieved from reference TRBV11-2 and TRBJ1-5, is EAGVAQSPRYKIIEKRQSVAFWCNPISGHATLYWYQQILGQGPKLLIQFQNNGVVDDSQLPKDRFSAERLKGVDSTLKIQPAKLEDSAVYLCASATGINQPQHFGDGTRLSIL.

This rearrangement joins TRBV2 to TRBJ2-3; 9 positions match TRBD1. V gave up 1 base and J gave up 4 bases; unmatched junction bases: 3. Germline CDR1 and CDR2: SNHLY and FYNNEI. This CDR3 region has 15 residues. Here the CDR3 DNA reads TGTGCCAGCAGTGAAGAACAGGGGGCTGCAGATACGCAGTATTTT. Amino acid sequence: CASSEEQGAADTQYF.